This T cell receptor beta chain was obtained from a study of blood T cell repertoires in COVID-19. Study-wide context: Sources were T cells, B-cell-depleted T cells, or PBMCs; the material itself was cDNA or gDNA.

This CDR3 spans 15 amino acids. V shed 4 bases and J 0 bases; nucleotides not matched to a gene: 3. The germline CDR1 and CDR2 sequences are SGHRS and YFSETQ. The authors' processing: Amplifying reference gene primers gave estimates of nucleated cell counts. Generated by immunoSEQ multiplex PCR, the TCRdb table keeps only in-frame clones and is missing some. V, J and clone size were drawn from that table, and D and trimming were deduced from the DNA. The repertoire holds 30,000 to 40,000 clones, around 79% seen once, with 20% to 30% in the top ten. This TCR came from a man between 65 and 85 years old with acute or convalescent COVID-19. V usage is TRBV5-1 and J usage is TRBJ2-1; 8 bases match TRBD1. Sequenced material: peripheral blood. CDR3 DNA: TGCGCCAGCAGCGATACAGGGGGCTCCTACAATGAGCAGTTCTTC. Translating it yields CASSDTGGSYNEQFF.